This entry lists 15 T cell receptor beta chains sequenced from one sample in a study of control samples from healthy donors and cancer patients. Sequencing used immunoSEQ multiplex PCR; TCRdb keeps in-frame clones, though not all of them. The table lists some 120,000 clones, about 93% of them singletons, with 1.7% in the top ten. The sequenced material came from PBMCs. Receptor source: a man aged 45 to 65 with head and neck cancer.

The CDR3 loop is CASSQMRGAGNEKLFF. The CDR3 DNA is TGTGCCAGCAGCCAAATGAGGGGCGCTGGGAACGAAAAACTGTTTTTT. The chain recombines TRBV7-9 with TRBJ1-4; D is possibly TRBD1 (5 bases). Germline loops: CDR1 SEHNR, CDR2 FQNEAQ (reference sequence). V gave up 5 bases and J gave up 8 bases, with 21 bases separating them. The CDR3 runs to 16 residues.

This clone was seen just once. The chain links TRBV10-3 to TRBJ1-2; perhaps TRBD1 as D (5 bases). Trimming left V 8 bases short and J 0 bases short, with 13 bases between. In germline, CDR1 is ENHRY, CDR2 SYGVKD. The CDR3 runs 14 residues. CDR3 loop: CAISRGEANYGYTF. The CDR3 nucleotides read TGTGCCATCTCACGGGGGGAGGCTAACTATGGCTACACCTTC.

Worth noting for this clone: The same CDR3 can be traced to other DNA sequences in this sample. This chain uses TRBV6-5 with TRBJ1-2; no definite D call. In germline, CDR1 is MNHEY, CDR2 SVGAGI. This CDR3 region has 14 residues. Between the trimmed V and J ends, which lost 2 bases and 1 base, there was a span of 8 bases. In nucleotides, the CDR3 is TGTGCCAGCAGTTACGGGCGGGATAACTATGGCTACACCTTC. Translation: CASSYGRDNYGYTF.

The V gene is TRBV7-9, the J gene TRBJ2-7; 7 bases map to TRBD2. With V trimmed by 5 bases and J by 4 bases, 11 bases remained unmatched. The germline V gene has CDR1 SEHNR and CDR2 FQNEAQ (reference sequence). The CDR3 consists of 15 residues. The CDR3 sequence: CASSHTGTKIYEQYF. The DNA of the CDR3 is TGTGCCAGCAGCCACACCGGGACTAAAATTTACGAGCAGTACTTC.

The CDR3 protein is CARQGRLNTEAFF. The CDR3 DNA reads TGTGCCCGACAGGGACGGTTGAACACTGAAGCTTTCTTT. The chain joins TRBV2 to TRBJ1-1, with TRBD1 matching over 7 bases. Germline V gives CDR1 SNHLY, CDR2 FYNNEI. The CDR3 totals 13 residues. Unmatched junction bases numbered 6, after V lost 11 bases and J lost 0 bases.

The chain has TRBV19 and TRBJ2-6, with TRBD1 matching over 7 bases. Germline-derived CDR1 and CDR2 are LNHDA and SQIVND (reference sequence). The CDR3 totals 19 residues. The V gene end was trimmed by 6 bases and the J gene end by 0 bases; junction bases not matched to a gene: 14. The CDR3 region has the DNA TGTGCCAGTAGCGGTCCTGAGGGGGCTTTTGTCTCTGGGGCCAACGTCCTGACTTTC. Protein product: CASSGPEGAFVSGANVLTF.

The chain couples TRBV18 to TRBJ1-5; possibly TRBD1 for D (6 bases). Trimming cost V 4 bases and J 2 bases, with 9 bases left between them. Per germline, CDR1 KGHSH and CDR2 LQKENI. The CDR3 totals 14 residues. CDR3 coding DNA: TGTGCCAGCTCACAAGGGGGGGGCAATCAGCCCCAGCATTTT. This sequence encodes CASSQGGGNQPQHF.

The J gene is TRBJ1-2, the V gene TRBV7-2; D is perhaps TRBD1 (6 bases). CDR1 SGHTA and CDR2 FQGNSA come from the germline V gene. Trimming pared 3 bases from V and 7 bases from J, leaving 18 bases between. CDR3 length equals 15 residues. CDR3 in amino acids: CASSFNPGGVVGYTF. The CDR3 region has the DNA TGTGCCAGCAGCTTTAACCCTGGGGGCGTCGTTGGCTACACCTTC. Full variable domain (remainder filled in from reference TRBV7-2 and TRBJ1-2): GAGVSQSPSNKVTEKGKDVELRCDPISGHTALYWYRQSLGQGLEFLIYFQGNSAPDKSGLPSDRFSAERTGGSVSTLTIQRTQQEDSAVYLCASSFNPGGVVGYTFGSGTRLTVV.

CDR3 sequence reads: CASSLNLNYGYTF. The CDR3 bases are TGTGCCAGCAGCCTGAACCTAAACTATGGCTACACCTTC. The chain couples TRBV5-6 to TRBJ1-2; D is ambiguous. Germline assignment: CDR1 SGHDT and CDR2 YYEEEE. The CDR3 is 13 amino acids. The V end lost 4 bases, the J end lost 2 bases, and 9 bases lay between the germline ends. The entire variable domain, with the rest obtained from reference TRBV5-6 and TRBJ1-2, is as follows: DAGVTQSPTHLIKTRGQQVTLRCSPKSGHDTVSWYQQALGQGPQFIFQYYEEEERQRGNFPDRFSGHQFPNYSSELNVNALLLGDSALYLCASSLNLNYGYTFGSGTRLTVV.

CDR3 bases: TGTGCCAGCAGCTTCACTAGTAAGCCTCAATGGACCGGGGAGCTGTTTTTT. This codes for CASSFTSKPQWTGELFF. This rearrangement joins TRBV7-8 to TRBJ2-2; tentatively, D is TRBD2 (5 bases). Germline V gives CDR1 SGHVS, CDR2 FQNEAQ. The CDR3 extends over 17 amino acids. Trimming cost V 3 bases and J 5 bases, with 19 bases left between them.

The chain has TRBV6-5 and TRBJ1-4; D unresolved. The CDR3 totals 12 residues. The germline gives CDR1 MNHEY, CDR2 SVGAGI. V gave up 7 bases and J gave up 6 bases, with 9 bases separating them. The CDR3 region has the DNA TGTGCCAGCACACGGCCCTATGAAAAACTGTTTTTT. Translation: CASTRPYEKLFF.

The V call is TRBV6-5, the J call TRBJ2-1; TRBD1 might be the D (5 bases). From germline, CDR1 is MNHEY and CDR2 SVGAGI. The V gene lost 11 bases and the J gene lost 6 bases, with 23 bases spanning the gap. The CDR3 covers 15 residues. CDR3 protein: CASRVGPSPLNEQFF. The CDR3 DNA reads TGTGCCTCTCGGGTGGGGCCCTCACCCCTCAATGAGCAGTTCTTC.

The rearrangement uses TRBV7-2 and TRBJ2-5; D is ambiguous. The CDR3 is 10 residues long. The V end lost 1 base, the J end lost 7 bases, and 1 base lay between the germline ends. Germline CDR1 SGHTA, CDR2 FQGNSA. CDR3 nucleotides: TGTGCCAGCAGCTTAGGGACCCAGTACTTC. This codes for CASSLGTQYF.

The chain employs TRBV5-4 and TRBJ1-1, with 8 bases identical to TRBD1. Germline trimming cut 1 base from V and 0 bases from J; bases unmatched to any gene: 11. The CDR3 is 18 amino acids. Per the germline V gene, CDR1 is SGHNT and CDR2 is YYREEE (reference sequence). CDR3 sequence: CASSLPAAGGDMNTEAFF. The CDR3 coding sequence is TGTGCCAGCAGCTTGCCGGCCGCAGGGGGCGATATGAACACTGAAGCTTTCTTT.

The chain carries TRBV5-6 and TRBJ1-5; maybe TRBD1 (6 bases). CDR1 and CDR2 from the germline V gene are SGHDT and YYEEEE. CDR3 length: 16 residues. The ends were cut back, 0 bases at V and 4 bases at J, with 14 bases in the middle. The CDR3 spells CASSLAGTRTNQPQHF. In DNA form, the CDR3 reads TGTGCCAGCAGCTTGGCTGGGACACGGACTAATCAGCCCCAGCATTTT.